This entry lists 17 T cell receptor beta chains sequenced from one sample in a study of identical twins. TCRdb re-called the 5' RACE reads with MiXCR, one entry per CDR3 protein. Of fewer than 550,000 distinct CDR3 sequences listed, approximately 15% are singletons. The sample was also linked to a second study, of yellow fever vaccine responses in identical twins.

The source material was CD4+ T cells sorted from blood. These receptors were collected from a woman aged 18-29 years in good health.

The chain uses TRBV7-8 and TRBJ2-5; D gene unclear. Per the germline V gene, CDR1 is SGHVS and CDR2 is FQNEAQ. V was clipped by 8 bases and J by 7 bases, with 11 bases between them. The CDR3 is 11 residues long. The CDR3 DNA reads TGTGCCAGCCAACTCACGGGGACCCAGTACTTC. Its translation is CASQLTGTQYF.

V usage is TRBV18 and J usage is TRBJ2-1; 7 bases map to TRBD2. V lost 4 bases, J lost 2 bases, and 5 bases stayed unmatched. Germline V gene data show CDR1 as KGHSH and CDR2 as LQKENI. The CDR3 contains 15 residues. The CDR3 sequence: CASSLESGTYNEQFF. Written as DNA, the CDR3 is TGTGCCAGCTCACTAGAGAGCGGGACCTACAATGAGCAGTTCTTC.

This rearrangement joins TRBV5-6 to TRBJ2-1, with D maybe TRBD2 (5 bases). Germline V CDR1 and CDR2: SGHDT, YYEEEE. The CDR3 extends over 16 amino acids. The V end was cut by 0 bases, the J end by 2 bases, with 12 bases between. CDR3 in DNA: TGTGCCAGCAGCTTGGCGGGTAGCGCGGCCTACAATGAGCAGTTCTTC. It is translated as CASSLAGSAAYNEQFF.

V gene TRBV19 combines with J gene TRBJ1-5; D not certain. CDR1 is LNHDA, CDR2 SQIVND, per germline (reference sequence). This CDR3 has 16 amino acids. Trimming took 3 bases from V and 2 from J, leaving 14 bases between them. The CDR3 nucleotides read TGTGCCAGTAGTATCGGGCGCGTGGGTCGCAATCAGCCCCAGCATTTT. It yields the protein CASSIGRVGRNQPQHF. The complete variable domain, with remaining parts taken from reference TRBV19 and TRBJ1-5, reads DGGITQSPKYLFRKEGQNVTLSCEQNLNHDAMYWYRQDPGQGLRLIYYSQIVNDFQKGDIAEGYSVSREKKESFPLTVTSAQKNPTAFYLCASSIGRVGRNQPQHFGDGTRLSIL.

V usage is TRBV21-1 and J usage is TRBJ2-1; the table gives TRBD2 as D, unverified against the DNA. TRBV21-1 is given as a pseudogene. The CDR3 totals 19 residues. The CDR3 coding sequence is TGTGCCAGCAGCAAAGAGGTCCACTCCGGGACTAGCGCCAACAATGAGCAGTTCTTC. It is translated as CASSKEVHSGTSANNEQFF.

This sequence joins TRBV11-1 and TRBJ2-1, with TRBD2 matching over 15 bases. The germline V gene encodes CDR1 SGHAT and CDR2 FQDESV (reference sequence). The CDR3 has 19 amino acids. Trimming took 6 bases from V and 1 from J; bases not matched to a gene: 10. DNA for the CDR3: TGTGCCAGCAGACCCTCCGGGACTAGCGGGAGGATTTCCTACAATGAGCAGTTCTTC. Its translation is CASRPSGTSGRISYNEQFF.

This clonotype was observed a few times. The chain carries TRBV5-6 and TRBJ2-3; D may correspond to TRBD1 or TRBD2 (5 bases each). This CDR3 region has 12 residues. Trimming removed 0 bases at V and 14 bases at J, with 13 bases between. CDR1 and CDR2 from the germline V gene are SGHDT and YYEEEE. CDR3 sequence (DNA): TGTGCCAGCAGCTTGGGGGACCAGACTCCGTATTTT. Encoded protein: CASSLGDQTPYF.

This clonotype was counted between two and nine times. This chain connects TRBV7-9 to TRBJ2-3; the match to TRBD2 covers 9 bases. Germline assignment: CDR1 SEHNR and CDR2 FQNEAQ (reference sequence). The ends lost 5 bases at V and 8 bases at J; junction bases unmatched: 14. CDR3 size: 16 residues. CDR3 nucleotides: TGTGCCAGCAGCCAAAGGAAAGCGGGAGGTGAAAGTACGCAGTATTTT. Amino acids: CASSQRKAGGESTQYF.

This clonotype was seen once. The junction and the germline gene differ at one end; a read error may be behind it. The chain recombines TRBV28 with TRBJ2-4, with D possibly being TRBD1 (5 bases). The CDR3 consists of 16 residues. The germline V gene has CDR1 MDHEN and CDR2 SYDVKM. The CDR3 DNA reads TGTGCCAGCAGCTCAAAGGGCATGGCAGGGAAAAACATTCGGTACTTC. Translating gives CASSSKGMAGKNIRYF.

This chain links TRBV6-5 with TRBJ2-7; D uncertain. The V and J ends lost 5 bases and 3 bases respectively, with 11 bases between them. This CDR3 has 13 residues. CDR1 is MNHEY, CDR2 SVGAGI, per germline. Here the CDR3 reads CASSRQVNYEQYF. The CDR3 nucleotides read TGTGCCAGCAGTAGGCAGGTAAACTACGAGCAGTACTTC.

This clonotype was picked up a small number of times. The chain links TRBV4-1 to TRBJ2-1; 10 bases match TRBD2. Germline V gene sequence: CDR1 MGHRA, CDR2 YSYEKL. The V gene end was trimmed by 0 bases and the J gene end by 7 bases; junction bases not matched to a gene: 24. CDR3 length: 22 residues. The CDR3 here is CASSQEITLNILAGVRGNEQFF. For the CDR3, the DNA is TGCGCCAGCAGCCAAGAAATCACGCTGAATATTCTAGCGGGAGTGAGAGGGAATGAGCAGTTCTTC.

This clonotype was picked up a small number of times. The chain uses TRBV28 and TRBJ2-7; D unresolved. The germline V and J ends were trimmed by 1 base and 3 bases, with 10 bases remaining between them. CDR3 length: 14 residues. Germline V lookup: CDR1 MDHEN, CDR2 SYDVKM. The CDR3 coding sequence is TGTGCCAGCAGTTTATTAGGGTCAAACTACGAGCAGTACTTC. Amino acids: CASSLLGSNYEQYF.

This clonotype has more than one count but fewer than ten. V gene TRBV20-1 combines with J gene TRBJ2-7, with D possibly matching TRBD1 (5 bases). Looked up from germline, CDR1 is DFQATT and CDR2 is SNEGSKA (reference sequence). The length of the CDR3 is 14 residues. Trimming pared 5 bases from V and 0 bases from J, leaving 14 bases between. CDR3 sequence (DNA): TGCAGTGCTTCACCAGGGAAAAGCTCCTACGAGCAGTACTTC. Translation: CSASPGKSSYEQYF.

The V and J genes are TRBV12-3 or TRBV12-4 and TRBJ1-1; D gene ambiguous. The CDR3 length is 13 residues. V gave up 6 bases and J gave up 4 bases, with 12 bases separating them. The DNA of the CDR3 is TGTGCCAGCAGCGTCATGAGCCGCACTGAAGCTTTCTTT. The encoded protein is CASSVMSRTEAFF.

The V gene is TRBV24-1, the J gene TRBJ2-5; D not certain. V was cut by 3 bases and J by 5 bases, with 6 bases left in between. Germline CDR1 KGHDR, CDR2 SFDVKD. This CDR3 contains 12 residues. The CDR3 loop is CATSDRTETQYF. The CDR3 DNA reads as TGTGCCACCAGTGATCGAACGGAGACCCAGTACTTC.

The chain couples TRBV9 to TRBJ2-7; D possibly corresponds to TRBD1 (5 bases). CDR1 is SGDLS, CDR2 YYNGEE, per germline. The CDR3 extends over 15 amino acids. V was cut by 2 bases and J by 3 bases, with 15 bases left in between. CDR3 loop: CASSVGDPTVYEQYF. DNA for the CDR3: TGTGCCAGCAGCGTGGGTGACCCGACAGTCTACGAGCAGTACTTC. Complete variable domain (other parts from reference TRBV9 and TRBJ2-7): DSGVTQTPKHLITATGQRVTLRCSPRSGDLSVYWYQQSLDQGLQFLIQYYNGEERAKGNILERFSAQQFPDLHSELNLSSLELGDSALYFCASSVGDPTVYEQYFGPGTRLTVT.

This clonotype was detected a few times. V usage is TRBV19 and J usage is TRBJ2-1; D is unclear. Per germline, CDR1 LNHDA and CDR2 SQIVND (reference sequence). Trimming stripped 8 bases from V and 2 bases from J, with 10 bases between. The CDR3 is 13 amino acids. CDR3 in amino acids: CASEEGPYNEQFF. The DNA for the CDR3 is TGTGCCAGTGAGGAAGGCCCCTACAATGAGCAGTTCTTC.